This is a list of T cell receptor beta chains from one sample in a study of CD8+ T cells in alopecia areata. The protocol was immunoSEQ multiplex PCR, while the TCRdb copy is restricted to in-frame clones and leaves out a portion. The profile shows 90,000 to 130,000 clones, approximately 63% of them singletons. The sequenced sample consisted of CD8+ T cells sorted from blood. These receptors came from a human donor in good health. Both conserved end residues are part of each CDR3. D genes are given only for firm matches. Clone sizes are given selectively: once, few, many, or a class where the clone is expanded.

>TRBJ1-1|TRBV29-1|.|.
TGCAGCGTTGAAGGCGGAGGGATGCCTGAAGCTTTCTTT
CSVEGGGMPEAFF
>TRBJ2-3|TRBV5-1|once|.
TGCGCCAGCAGCTTGGCCGTAGTTCGAGGGGCAGATACGCAGTATTTT
CASSLAVVRGADTQYF
>TRBJ2-1|TRBV2|.|.
TGTGCCAGCAGTGAATGGGAGAATGAGCAGTTCTTC
CASSEWENEQFF
>TRBJ2-4|TRBV2|few|.
TGTGCCAGCAGAGAAATTGCCCCGGGACCCGGCATAAACATTCAGTACTTC
CASREIAPGPGINIQYF
>TRBJ2-7|TRBV13|few|.
TGTGCCAGCAGCCCCGGGACGGATCCCTACGAGCAGTACTTC
CASSPGTDPYEQYF
>TRBJ1-1|TRBV29-1|.|.
TGCAGCGTTGAAGCGGCGACTGAAGCTTTCTTT
CSVEAATEAFF
>TRBJ2-5|TRBV15|.|.
TGTGCCACCAGCAGAGAGTTACCACTAGAAGAGACCCAGTACTTC
CATSRELPLEETQYF
>TRBJ2-3|TRBV7-6|.|.
TGTGCCAGCAGCGTTATCCCGGGGGCGACAGATACGCAGTATTTT
CASSVIPGATDTQYF
>TRBJ2-1|TRBV5-6|.|.
TGTGCCAGCAGCTTGGACCCCCTCAATGAGCAGTTCTTC
CASSLDPLNEQFF
>TRBJ2-3|TRBV7-2|.|.
TGTGCCAGCAGCTTAGAGGGCGCTGGCACAGATACGCAGTATTTT
CASSLEGAGTDTQYF
>TRBJ2-7|TRBV7-2|few|TRBD2
TGTGCCAGCCAGGGGCGGGGGGCCTCCTACGAGCAGTACTTC
CASQGRGASYEQYF
>TRBJ1-2|TRBV29-1|.|TRBD1
TGCAGCGTTCCCGGGACAGGGGTCTATGGCTACACCTTC
CSVPGTGVYGYTF
>TRBJ2-5|TRBV6-5|.|.
TGTGCCAGCAGTTACAGGGCGGGGGCCCCAGAGACCCAGTACTTC
CASSYRAGAPETQYF
>TRBJ2-4|TRBV5-6|.|.
TGTGCCAGCAGCACATCACTAGCCAAAAACATTCAGTACTTC
CASSTSLAKNIQYF
>TRBJ2-1|TRBV7-9|few|TRBD1
TGTGCCAGCAGCGATGGACAGGTCGTCAGTCGTTACAATGAGCAGTTCTTC
CASSDGQVVSRYNEQFF
>TRBJ2-1|TRBV14|.|.
TGTGCCAGCAGTCACATGGGCACCAATGAGCAGTTCTTC
CASSHMGTNEQFF
>TRBJ2-2|TRBV29-1|few|.
TGCAGCGTTGAAAACGAAGCCGGGGAGCTGTTTTTT
CSVENEAGELFF
>TRBJ1-2|TRBV6-5|few|.
TGTGCCAGCAGTCTGACAGATCCTAACTATGGCTACACCTTC
CASSLTDPNYGYTF
>TRBJ2-2|TRBV13|many|TRBD1
TGTGCCAGCAGCGCGGACAGGGCCCACACCGGGGAGCTGTTTTTT
CASSADRAHTGELFF
>TRBJ1-6|TRBV9|.|.
TGTGCCAGCAGCGCAACATGGACAGTAAAGGAATCACCCCTCCACTTT
CASSATWTVKESPLHF
>TRBJ2-2|TRBV2|many|.
TGTGCCAGCCTCCCTCAGGCTTACGAGAACACCGGGGAGCTGTTTTTT
CASLPQAYENTGELFF
>TRBJ2-5|TRBV10-3|.|.
TGTGCCATCAAGGACCCCGCTACACAAGAGACCCAGTACTTC
CAIKDPATQETQYF
>TRBJ2-3|TRBV29-1|.|TRBD1
TGCAGCGCGGGACAGCTCACAGATACGCAGTATTTT
CSAGQLTDTQYF
>TRBJ2-1|TRBV9|.|TRBD2
TGTGCCAGCAGCCCGGGACTAGTTGGCAATGAGCAGTTCTTC
CASSPGLVGNEQFF
>TRBJ2-7|TRBV6-1|few|.
TGTGCCAGCAGTGAAGAGGCAGGGGAATCCTACGAGCAGTACTTC
CASSEEAGESYEQYF
>TRBJ1-2|TRBV29-1|medium-sized|.
TGCAGCGTCTATGACAGTAATGGCTACACCTTC
CSVYDSNGYTF
>TRBJ2-2|TRBV2|.|TRBD1
TGTGCCAGCTTTCCTGGGACAGGTCATCCCGGGGAGCTGTTTTTT
CASFPGTGHPGELFF
>TRBJ2-7|TRBV19|.|TRBD1
TGTGCCAGTAGTAGCGACAGGGCCTACGAGCAGTACTTC
CASSSDRAYEQYF
>TRBJ1-1|TRBV2|.|.
TGTGCCAGCAGTGCTCGTTTGAACACTGAAGCTTTCTTT
CASSARLNTEAFF
>TRBJ2-3|TRBV5-6|.|TRBD1
TGTGCCAGCAGCACCATGCCCGACAGGGCCACAGATACGCAGTATTTT
CASSTMPDRATDTQYF
>TRBJ2-2|TRBV25-1|many|TRBD1
TGTGCCAGCAGTCCCGGGACAGCAGAGACCGGGGAGCTGTTTTTT
CASSPGTAETGELFF
>TRBJ2-7|TRBV5-6|.|.
TGTGCCAGCAGCCCCCCACAGAAGAACTTGGACGAGCAGTACTTC
CASSPPQKNLDEQYF
>TRBJ2-7|TRBV30|.|.
TGTGCCTGGAGTGTTAGCTTACAACGGGACATCCACTACGAGCAGTACTTC
CAWSVSLQRDIHYEQYF
>TRBJ2-2|TRBV15|.|.
TGTGCCACCAGCCCCCGCCAAGCCCCCGAGCTGTTTTTT
CATSPRQAPELFF
>TRBJ1-3|TRBV4-3|.|.
TGCGCCAGCAGCCAAGCCACGTTAGGGACCGGAAACACCATATATTTT
CASSQATLGTGNTIYF
>TRBJ1-2|TRBV13|.|TRBD1
TGTGCCAGCAGCTCGCGGGACAGGGGGCCCCGCAACTATGGCTACACCTTC
CASSSRDRGPRNYGYTF
>TRBJ2-7|TRBV5-6|.|.
TGTGCCAGCAGCTTTGGAAGTGGGGCAGGGTCCTCCTACGAGCAGTACTTC
CASSFGSGAGSSYEQYF
>TRBJ2-1|TRBV14|.|TRBD2
TGTGCCAGCAGCCAAGAGAGTGGACTAGCGTGGAACAATGAGCAGTTCTTC
CASSQESGLAWNNEQFF
>TRBJ1-5|TRBV7-2|few|.
TGTGCCAGCCCCTCTGCAGCGCCGACCGACAATCAGCCCCAGCATTTT
CASPSAAPTDNQPQHF
>TRBJ1-5|TRBV5-1|.|.
TGCGCCAGCAGCTTGGTTTTCTGGCAGCCCCAGCATTTT
CASSLVFWQPQHF